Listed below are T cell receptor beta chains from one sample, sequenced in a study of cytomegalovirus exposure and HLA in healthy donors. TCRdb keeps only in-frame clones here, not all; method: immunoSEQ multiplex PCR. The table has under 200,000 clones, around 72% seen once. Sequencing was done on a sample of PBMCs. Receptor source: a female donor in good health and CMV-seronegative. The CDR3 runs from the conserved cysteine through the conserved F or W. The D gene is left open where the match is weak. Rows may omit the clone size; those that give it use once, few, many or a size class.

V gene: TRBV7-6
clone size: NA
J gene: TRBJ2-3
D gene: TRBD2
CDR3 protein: CASSLGLAGAYTQYF
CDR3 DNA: TGTGCCAGCAGCTTAGGACTAGCGGGGGCTTATACGCAGTATTTT

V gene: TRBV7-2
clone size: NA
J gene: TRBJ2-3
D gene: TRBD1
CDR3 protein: CASRRQVGTGVGDTQYF
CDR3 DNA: TGTGCCAGCAGGCGACAAGTCGGGACAGGAGTGGGGGATACGCAGTATTTT

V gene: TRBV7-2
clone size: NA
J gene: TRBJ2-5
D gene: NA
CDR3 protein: CASSLGIRLGGPQETQYF
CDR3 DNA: TGTGCCAGCAGCTTAGGTATTCGCCTAGGCGGTCCACAAGAGACCCAGTACTTC

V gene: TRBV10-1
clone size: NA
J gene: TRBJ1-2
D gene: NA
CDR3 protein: CASTPFCTF
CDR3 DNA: TGCGCCAGCACCCCCTTTTGCACCTTC

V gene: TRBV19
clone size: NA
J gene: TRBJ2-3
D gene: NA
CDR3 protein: CASKTEVGTDTQYF
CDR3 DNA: TGTGCCAGTAAGACAGAGGTGGGCACAGATACGCAGTATTTT

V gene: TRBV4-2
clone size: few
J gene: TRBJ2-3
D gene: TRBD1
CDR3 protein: CASSQGPGQVVSDTQYF
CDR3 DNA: TGTGCCAGCAGCCAAGGACCGGGACAGGTGGTTTCAGATACGCAGTATTTT

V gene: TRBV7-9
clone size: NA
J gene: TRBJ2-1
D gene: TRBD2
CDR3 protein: CASSTGTSGNNEQFF
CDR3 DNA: TGTGCCAGCAGCACCGGGACTAGCGGGAACAATGAGCAGTTCTTC

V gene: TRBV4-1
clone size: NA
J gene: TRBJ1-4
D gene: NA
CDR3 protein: CATRGGFYGKLFF
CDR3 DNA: TGCGCCACCCGAGGTGGGTTTTACGGAAAACTGTTTTTT

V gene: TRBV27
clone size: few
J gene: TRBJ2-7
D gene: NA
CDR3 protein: CASSPRPGHPYEQYF
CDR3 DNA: TGTGCCAGCAGCCCACGCCCGGGACACCCGTACGAGCAGTACTTC

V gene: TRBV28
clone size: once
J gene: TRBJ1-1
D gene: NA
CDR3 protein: CASSLPHRVGDGTEAFF
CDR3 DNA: TGTGCCAGCAGTTTACCCCACAGGGTGGGAGATGGCACTGAAGCTTTCTTT

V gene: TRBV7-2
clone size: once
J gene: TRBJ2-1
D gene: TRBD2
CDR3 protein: CASSPSGTRGSYNEQFF
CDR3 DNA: TGTGCCAGCAGCCCCAGCGGGACTAGAGGCTCCTACAATGAGCAGTTCTTC

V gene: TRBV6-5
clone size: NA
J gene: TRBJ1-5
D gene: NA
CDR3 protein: CASCSRGKPQHF
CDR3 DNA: TGTGCCAGCTGTTCCCGGGGGAAGCCCCAGCATTTT

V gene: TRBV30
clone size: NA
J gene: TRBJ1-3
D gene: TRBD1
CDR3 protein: CAWGGQGTGNTIYF
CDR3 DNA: TGTGCCTGGGGAGGACAGGGAACTGGAAACACCATATATTTT

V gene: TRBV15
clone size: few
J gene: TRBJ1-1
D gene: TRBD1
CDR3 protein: CATSPHRGNTEAFF
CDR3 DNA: TGTGCCACCAGCCCCCACAGGGGGAACACTGAAGCTTTCTTT

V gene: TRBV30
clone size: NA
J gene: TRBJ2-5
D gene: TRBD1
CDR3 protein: CAWSALQGIQETQYF
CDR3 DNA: TGTGCCTGGAGCGCCTTACAGGGGATCCAAGAGACCCAGTACTTC

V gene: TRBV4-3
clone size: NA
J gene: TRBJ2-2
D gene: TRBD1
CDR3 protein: CASSQQTGGNTGELFF
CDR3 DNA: TGCGCCAGCAGCCAACAGACAGGGGGCAACACCGGGGAGCTGTTTTTT

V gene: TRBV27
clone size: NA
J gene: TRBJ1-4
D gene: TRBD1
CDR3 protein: CASSLYGTGANEKLFF
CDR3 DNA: TGTGCCAGCAGTTTATACGGGACAGGGGCTAATGAAAAACTGTTTTTT

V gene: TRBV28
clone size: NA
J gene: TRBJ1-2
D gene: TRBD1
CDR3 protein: CASSLTGQGAGGYTF
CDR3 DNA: TGTGCCAGCAGCTTAACCGGACAGGGGGCTGGTGGCTACACCTTC

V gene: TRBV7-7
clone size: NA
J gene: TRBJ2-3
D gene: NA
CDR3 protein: CASSLNPPATRADTQYF
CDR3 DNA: TGTGCTAGCAGCCTCAACCCCCCCGCAACGCGGGCAGATACGCAGTATTTT

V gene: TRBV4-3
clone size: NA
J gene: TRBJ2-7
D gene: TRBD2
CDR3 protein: CASSQGFGGRATYEQYF
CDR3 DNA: TGCGCCAGCAGCCAAGGGTTCGGCGGGAGGGCCACCTACGAGCAGTACTTC

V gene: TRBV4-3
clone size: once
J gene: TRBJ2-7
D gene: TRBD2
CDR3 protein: CASSQDIGGASYEQYF
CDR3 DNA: TGCGCCAGCAGCCAAGATATCGGGGGGGCCTCCTACGAGCAGTACTTC

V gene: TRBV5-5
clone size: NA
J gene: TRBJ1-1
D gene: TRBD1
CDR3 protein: CASSSPANPTGGWGEAFF
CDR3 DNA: TGTGCCAGCAGCTCTCCAGCGAACCCAACAGGGGGCTGGGGTGAAGCTTTCTTT

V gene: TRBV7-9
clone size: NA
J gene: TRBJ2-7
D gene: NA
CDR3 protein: CASNFGASYEQYF
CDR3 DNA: TGTGCCAGCAACTTCGGAGCCTCCTACGAGCAGTACTTC

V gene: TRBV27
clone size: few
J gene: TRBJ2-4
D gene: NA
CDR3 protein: CASSALVPGAKNIQYF
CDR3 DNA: TGTGCCAGCAGTGCACTGGTCCCCGGGGCCAAAAACATTCAGTACTTC

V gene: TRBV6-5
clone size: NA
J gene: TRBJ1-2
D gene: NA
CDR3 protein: CASSTTGYYGYTF
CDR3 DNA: TGTGCCAGCTCCACTACAGGGTACTATGGCTACACCTTC

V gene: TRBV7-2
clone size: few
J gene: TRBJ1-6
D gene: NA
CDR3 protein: CASSFLSSPLHF
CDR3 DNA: TGTGCCAGCAGCTTCCTCAGTTCTCCCCTCCACTTT

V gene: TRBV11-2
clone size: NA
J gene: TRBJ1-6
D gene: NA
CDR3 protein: CASSLQGLQNSPLHF
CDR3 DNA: TGTGCCAGCAGCTTGCAGGGACTCCAGAATTCACCCCTCCACTTT

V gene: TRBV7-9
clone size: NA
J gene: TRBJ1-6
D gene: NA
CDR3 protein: CASSSFSDSYNSPLHF
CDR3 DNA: TGTGCCAGCAGCTCCTTTTCAGACTCCTATAATTCACCCCTCCACTTT

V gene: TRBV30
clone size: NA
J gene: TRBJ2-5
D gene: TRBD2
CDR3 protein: CAWSRGGQRGAETQYF
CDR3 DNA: TGTGCCTGGAGCCGGGGGGGCCAGCGGGGGGCCGAGACCCAGTACTTC

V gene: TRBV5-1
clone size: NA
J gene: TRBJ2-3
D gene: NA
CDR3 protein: CASSLDGGIGTDTQYF
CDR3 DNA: TGCGCCAGCAGCTTGGACGGCGGGATTGGCACAGATACGCAGTATTTT

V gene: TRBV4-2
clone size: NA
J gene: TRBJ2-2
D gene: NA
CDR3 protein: CASSQDMGLITGELFF
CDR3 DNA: TGTGCCAGCAGCCAAGATATGGGACTCATAACCGGGGAGCTGTTTTTT

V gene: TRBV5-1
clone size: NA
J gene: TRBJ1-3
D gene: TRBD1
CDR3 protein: CASSVTGGTGNTIYF
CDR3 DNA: TGCGCCAGCAGCGTAACAGGGGGGACTGGAAACACCATATATTTT

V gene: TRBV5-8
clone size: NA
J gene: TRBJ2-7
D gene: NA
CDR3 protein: CASSYEQYF
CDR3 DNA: TGTGCCAGCAGCTACGAGCAGTACTTC

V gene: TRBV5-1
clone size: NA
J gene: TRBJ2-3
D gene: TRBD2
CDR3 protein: CASSYFGTSADTQYF
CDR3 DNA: TGCGCCAGCAGCTACTTCGGGACTAGCGCAGATACGCAGTATTTT

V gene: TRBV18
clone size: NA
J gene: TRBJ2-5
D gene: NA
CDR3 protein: CASSPDRYETQYF
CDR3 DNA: TGTGCCAGCTCACCGGACAGATACGAGACCCAGTACTTC

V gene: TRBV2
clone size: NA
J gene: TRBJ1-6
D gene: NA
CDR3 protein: CASSEAGRYNSPLHF
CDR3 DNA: TGTGCCAGCAGTGAAGCGGGGCGCTATAATTCACCCCTCCACTTT

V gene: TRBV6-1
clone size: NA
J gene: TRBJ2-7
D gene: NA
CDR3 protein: CASSETQVVHEQHF
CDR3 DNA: TGTGCCAGCAGTGAAACGCAGGTGGTTCACGAGCAGCACTTC

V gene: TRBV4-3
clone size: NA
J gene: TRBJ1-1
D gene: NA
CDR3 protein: CASSQGSTEAFF
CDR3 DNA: TGCGCCAGCAGCCAGGGCAGCACTGAAGCTTTCTTT

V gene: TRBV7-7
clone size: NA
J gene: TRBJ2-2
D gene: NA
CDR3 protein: CASSSGNTGELFF
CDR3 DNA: TGTGCTAGCAGTAGCGGTAACACCGGGGAGCTGTTTTTT

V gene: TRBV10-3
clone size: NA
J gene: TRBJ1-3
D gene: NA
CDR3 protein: CAISDGGANTIYF
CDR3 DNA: TGTGCCATCAGTGACGGGGGTGCAAACACCATATATTTT

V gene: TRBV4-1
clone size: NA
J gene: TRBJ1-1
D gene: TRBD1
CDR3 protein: CASSHLGTGPPEAFF
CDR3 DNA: TGCGCCAGCAGCCACTTGGGGACAGGGCCGCCTGAAGCTTTCTTT

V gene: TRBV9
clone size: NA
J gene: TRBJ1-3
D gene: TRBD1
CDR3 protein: CASSPRQGAAGNTIYF
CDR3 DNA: TGTGCCAGCAGCCCGAGACAGGGGGCCGCTGGAAACACCATATATTTT

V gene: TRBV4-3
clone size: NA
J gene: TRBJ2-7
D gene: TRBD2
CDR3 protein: CASSQDSLAGRTSAYEQYF
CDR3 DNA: TGCGCCAGCAGCCAAGATTCCCTAGCGGGACGAACCTCCGCCTACGAGCAGTACTTC

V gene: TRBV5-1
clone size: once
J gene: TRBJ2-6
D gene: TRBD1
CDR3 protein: CASSSRDRGDFSGANVLTF
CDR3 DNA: TGCGCCAGCAGCTCGCGGGACAGGGGGGATTTCTCTGGGGCCAACGTCCTGACTTTC

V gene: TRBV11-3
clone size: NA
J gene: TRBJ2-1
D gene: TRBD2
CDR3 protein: CASSLAGGGAHEQFF
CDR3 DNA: TGTGCCAGCAGCTTAGCGGGCGGGGGGGCCCATGAGCAGTTCTTC

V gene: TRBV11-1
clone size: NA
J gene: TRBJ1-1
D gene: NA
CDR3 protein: CASSLDGGRFYTEAFF
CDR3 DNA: TGTGCCAGCAGCTTAGACGGGGGGCGCTTTTACACTGAAGCTTTCTTT

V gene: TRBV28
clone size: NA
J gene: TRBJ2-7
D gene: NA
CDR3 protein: CASTGQTYEQYF
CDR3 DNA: TGTGCCAGCACCGGACAGACCTACGAGCAGTACTTC